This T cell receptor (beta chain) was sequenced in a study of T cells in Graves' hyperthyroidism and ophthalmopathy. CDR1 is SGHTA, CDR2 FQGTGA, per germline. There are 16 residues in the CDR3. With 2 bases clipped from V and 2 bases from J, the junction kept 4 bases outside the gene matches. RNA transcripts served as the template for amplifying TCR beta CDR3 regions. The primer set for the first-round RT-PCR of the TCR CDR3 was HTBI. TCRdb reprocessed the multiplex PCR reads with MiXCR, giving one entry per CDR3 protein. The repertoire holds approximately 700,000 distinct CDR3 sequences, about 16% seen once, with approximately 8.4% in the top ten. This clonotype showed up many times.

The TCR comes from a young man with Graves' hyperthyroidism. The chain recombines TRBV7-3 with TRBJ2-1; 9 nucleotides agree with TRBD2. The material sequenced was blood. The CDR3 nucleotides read TGTGCCAGCAGCTTATTGGCGGGAGGGCCCTACAATGAGCAGTTCTTC. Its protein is CASSLLAGGPYNEQFF.